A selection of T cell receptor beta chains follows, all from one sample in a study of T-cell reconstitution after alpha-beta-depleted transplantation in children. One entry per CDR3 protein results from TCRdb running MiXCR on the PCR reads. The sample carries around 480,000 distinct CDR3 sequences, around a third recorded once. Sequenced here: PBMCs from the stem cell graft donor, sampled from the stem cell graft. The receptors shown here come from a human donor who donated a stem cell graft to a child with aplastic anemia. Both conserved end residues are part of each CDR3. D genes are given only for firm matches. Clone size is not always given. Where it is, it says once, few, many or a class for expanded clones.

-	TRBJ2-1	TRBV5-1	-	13	CASSLVNTGTRFF	TGCGCCAGCAGCTTGGTAAACACGGGTACCCGGTTCTTC
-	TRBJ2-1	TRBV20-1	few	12	CSATTVYNEQFF	TGCAGTGCTACTACAGTTTACAATGAGCAGTTCTTC
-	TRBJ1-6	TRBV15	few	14	CATSRVDSNSPLHF	TGTGCCACCAGCAGAGTGGATTCCAATTCACCCCTCCACTTT
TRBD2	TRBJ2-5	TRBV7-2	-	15	CASSSTYLAVETQYF	TGTGCCAGCAGCTCAACATATCTAGCGGTAGAGACCCAGTACTTC
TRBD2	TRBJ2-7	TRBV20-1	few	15	CSASRLAEPPYEQYF	TGCAGTGCAAGTAGGCTAGCGGAACCTCCCTACGAGCAGTACTTC
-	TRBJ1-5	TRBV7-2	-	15	CASSQEGGGNQPQHF	TGTGCCAGCAGCCAAGAGGGGGGGGGCAATCAGCCCCAGCATTTT
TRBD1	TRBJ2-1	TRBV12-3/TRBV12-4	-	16	CASSLVGQGKGNEQFF	TGTGCCAGCAGTTTGGTTGGACAGGGGAAGGGTAATGAGCAGTTCTTC
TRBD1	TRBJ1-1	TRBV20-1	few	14	CSASRGQMNTEAFF	TGCAGTGCTAGTAGGGGACAGATGAACACTGAAGCTTTCTTT
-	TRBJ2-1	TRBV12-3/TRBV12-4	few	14	CASSLGDLYNEQFF	TGTGCCAGCAGTCTCGGTGACCTCTACAATGAGCAGTTCTTC
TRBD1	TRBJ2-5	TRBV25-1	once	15	CASRIGQGILETQYF	TGTGCCAGCAGAATAGGACAGGGTATTTTAGAGACCCAGTACTTC
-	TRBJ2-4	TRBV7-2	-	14	CASSLTAAKNIQYF	TGTGCCAGCAGCTTGACGGCAGCCAAAAACATTCAGTACTTC
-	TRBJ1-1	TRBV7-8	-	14	CASSEGSRPTEAFF	TGTGCCAGCAGCGAAGGGTCCCGACCCACAGAAGCTTTCTTT
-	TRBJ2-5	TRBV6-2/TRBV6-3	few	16	CASSSGLAGDRETQYF	TGTGCCAGCAGTTCGGGGTTAGCCGGAGATCGCGAGACCCAGTACTTC
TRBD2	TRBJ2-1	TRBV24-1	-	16	CATSEPSGSSYNEQFF	TGTGCCACCAGCGAACCTAGCGGGAGCTCCTACAATGAGCAGTTCTTC
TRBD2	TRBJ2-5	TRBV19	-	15	CASTRTSGRAETQYF	TGTGCCAGTACTAGGACTAGCGGGAGGGCAGAGACCCAGTACTTC
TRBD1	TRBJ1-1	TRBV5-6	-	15	CASSVETGGDTEAFF	TGTGCCAGCAGCGTAGAGACAGGGGGCGACACTGAAGCTTTCTTT
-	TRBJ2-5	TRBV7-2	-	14	CASSLDGMWETQYF	TGTGCCAGCAGCCTAGACGGGATGTGGGAGACCCAGTACTTC
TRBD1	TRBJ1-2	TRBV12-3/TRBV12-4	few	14	CASSTGTAYYGYTF	TGTGCCAGCAGTACCGGGACAGCGTACTATGGCTACACCTTC
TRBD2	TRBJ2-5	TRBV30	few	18	CAWSPGTSGLRYQETQYF	TGTGCCTGGAGTCCAGGGACTAGCGGCCTAAGGTACCAAGAGACCCAGTACTTC
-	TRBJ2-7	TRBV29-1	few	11	CSVAAGWEQYF	TGCAGCGTTGCCGCGGGGTGGGAGCAGTACTTC
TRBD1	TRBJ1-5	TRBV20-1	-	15	CSASKTTGTGQPQHF	TGCAGTGCTAGTAAGACGACAGGGACCGGCCAGCCCCAGCATTTT